The clone carrying this TCR beta chain showed up many times. The CDR3 consists of 10 residues. V dropped 3 bases and J dropped 11 bases, with 10 bases sitting between them. Per the germline V gene, CDR1 is GTSNPN and CDR2 is SVGIG (reference sequence). These data originate in a study of beta chain features in type 1 diabetes. Sequenced material consisted of expressed TCRB transcripts (all of the isolated RNA was reverse transcribed). Assay: immunoSEQ multiplex PCR; the TCRdb copy retains only in-frame clones and omits some. The data hold a few hundred thousand clones, with roughly 9.6% observed a single time.

This chain uses TRBV30 with TRBJ2-5; tentative D call: TRBD1 (6 bases). This TCR was recovered from a woman between 18 and 30 years old in good health. Sequencing used naive CD4+ T cells from blood. The CDR3 sequence is CAWRQGIQYF. In nucleotides, the CDR3 is TGTGCCTGGAGGCAGGGGATACAGTACTTC.